Following are 9 T cell receptor beta chains from one sample sequenced in a study of shared clonotypes between healthy human individuals. Here immunoSEQ multiplex PCR was the method, and the copy in TCRdb shows in-frame clones only, minus some. The table records millions of clones, around nine tenths of them present only once. Sequenced input: naive CD4+ T cells sorted from blood. As to subset: CD45RA+ positively selected. The receptors originated from a man between 18 and 29 years old in good health.

V is TRBV5-1 and J is TRBJ2-7; D gene uncertain. CDR3 length: 13 amino acids. The V end lost 5 bases, the J end lost 0 bases, and 9 bases lay between the germline ends. Germline CDR1 SGHRS, CDR2 YFSETQ. The DNA for the CDR3 is TGCGCCAGCAGGGTGGAGAGCTCCTACGAGCAGTACTTC. It codes for CASRVESSYEQYF.

The chain has TRBV18 and TRBJ2-7, with 9 bases matching TRBD1. The germline gives CDR1 KGHSH, CDR2 LQKENI. Trimming took 4 bases from V and 3 from J; bases not matched to a gene: 7. The CDR3 is made up of 15 amino acids. CDR3 DNA: TGTGCCAGCTCACTGGGGACAGGGCAGCGCTACGAGCAGTACTTC. Protein sequence: CASSLGTGQRYEQYF. The full variable domain, in which reference TRBV18 and TRBJ2-7 provide the parts outside the CDR3, is NAGVMQNPRHLVRRRGQEARLRCSPMKGHSHVYWYRQLPEEGLKFMVYLQKENIIDESGMPKERFSAEFPKEGPSILRIQQVVRGDSAAYFCASSLGTGQRYEQYFGPGTRLTVT.

The V call is TRBV29-1, the J call TRBJ2-5; D remains ambiguous. This CDR3 spans 12 amino acids. V lost 4 bases to trimming and J lost 4 bases, with 10 bases between them. Germline lookup yields CDR1 SQVTM and CDR2 ANQGSEA. In nucleotides, the CDR3 is TGCAGCGTTGTTTCCAATGGAGAGACCCAGTACTTC. Translated, it gives CSVVSNGETQYF.

As concerns this clone: Here the CDR3 omits its conserved ending phenylalanine or tryptophan, so a read error is the likely source. The chain has TRBV25-1 and TRBJ1-2; 10 bases map to TRBD1. In germline, CDR1 is MGHDK, CDR2 SYGVNS. This CDR3 spans 12 amino acids. J gave up 11 bases and V 6 bases, and 6 bases lay outside the gene matches. CDR3 in DNA: TGTGCCAGCAGAGGGACAGGGGCAGGTTACACCCTC. Translation gives CASRGTGAGYTL.

This clone appeared once. The chain employs TRBV10-3 and TRBJ2-1, with D possibly matching TRBD1 (6 bases). Trimming stripped 8 bases from V and 9 bases from J, with 11 bases between. Germline CDR1 and CDR2: ENHRY and SYGVKD. CDR3 size: 11 residues. The CDR3: CAISQGGEQFF. The CDR3 DNA follows: TGTGCCATCTCACAGGGCGGTGAGCAGTTCTTC.

The chain couples TRBV2 to TRBJ1-3; D uncertain. Per the germline V gene, CDR1 is SNHLY and CDR2 is FYNNEI. Trimming took off 3 bases at V and 0 bases at J, with 9 bases between the two ends. The CDR3 has 15 residues. CDR3 sequence (DNA): TGTGCCAGCAGTGATGGCAGAGCCTCTGGAAACACCATATATTTT. Translation: CASSDGRASGNTIYF.

This chain joins TRBV6-5 and TRBJ1-2, with D perhaps matching TRBD1 (6 bases). Trimming removed 0 bases at V and 8 bases at J, with 16 bases between. CDR1 is MNHEY and CDR2 is SVGAGI in the germline V gene. This CDR3 is 15 amino acids long. In DNA form, the CDR3 reads TGTGCCAGCAGTTACTCACTCGCGGGGGGCAAGGGCTACACCTTC. Translated, it gives CASSYSLAGGKGYTF.

The genes are TRBV5-1 and TRBJ2-7, with 14 positions matching TRBD2. The germline gives CDR1 SGHRS, CDR2 YFSETQ. V lost 0 bases to trimming and J lost 3 bases; unmatched junction nucleotides: 5. There are 17 residues in the CDR3. The CDR3 nucleotides are TGCGCCAGCAGCTTGGCCGGACTAGCGGGGGGAAACTACGAGCAGTACTTC. Its translation is CASSLAGLAGGNYEQYF.

V is TRBV7-8 and J is TRBJ2-1; D might be TRBD1 (6 bases). Germline CDR1 SGHVS, CDR2 FQNEAQ. Trimming stripped 7 bases from V and 0 bases from J, with 22 bases between. This CDR3 comprises 18 residues. CDR3 amino acids: CASNILARGISSYNEQFF. The CDR3, as DNA: TGTGCCAGCAACATCTTGGCTAGGGGGATAAGCTCCTACAATGAGCAGTTCTTC.